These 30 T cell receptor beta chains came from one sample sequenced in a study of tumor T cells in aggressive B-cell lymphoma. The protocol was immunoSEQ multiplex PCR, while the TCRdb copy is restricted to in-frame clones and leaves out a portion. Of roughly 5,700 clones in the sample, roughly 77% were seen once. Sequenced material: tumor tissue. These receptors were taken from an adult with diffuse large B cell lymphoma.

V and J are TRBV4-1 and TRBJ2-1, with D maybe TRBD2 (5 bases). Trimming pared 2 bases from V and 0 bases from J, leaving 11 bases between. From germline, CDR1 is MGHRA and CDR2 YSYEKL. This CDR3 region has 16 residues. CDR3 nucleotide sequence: TGCGCCAGCAGCCAATCGCGGGCGAGCTCCTACAATGAGCAGTTCTTC. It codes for CASSQSRASSYNEQFF.

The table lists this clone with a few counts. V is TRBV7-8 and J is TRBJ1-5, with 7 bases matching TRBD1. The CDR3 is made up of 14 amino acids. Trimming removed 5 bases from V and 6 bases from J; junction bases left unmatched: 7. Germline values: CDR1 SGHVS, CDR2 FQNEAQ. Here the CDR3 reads CASSAGTAPQPQHF. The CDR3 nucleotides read TGTGCCAGCAGCGCCGGGACAGCTCCTCAGCCCCAGCATTTT.

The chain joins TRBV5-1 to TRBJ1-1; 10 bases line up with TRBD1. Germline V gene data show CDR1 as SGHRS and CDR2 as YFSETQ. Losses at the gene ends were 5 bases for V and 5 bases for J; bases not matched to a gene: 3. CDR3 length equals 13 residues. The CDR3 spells CASRTGGRTEAFF. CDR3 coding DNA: TGCGCCAGCAGGACAGGGGGCAGAACTGAAGCTTTCTTT.

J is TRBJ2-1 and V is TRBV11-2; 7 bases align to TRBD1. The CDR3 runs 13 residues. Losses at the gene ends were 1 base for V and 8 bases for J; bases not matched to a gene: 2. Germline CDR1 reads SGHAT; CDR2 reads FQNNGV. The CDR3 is CASSLGQGYEQFF. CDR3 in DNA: TGTGCCAGCAGCTTAGGACAGGGCTATGAGCAGTTCTTC.

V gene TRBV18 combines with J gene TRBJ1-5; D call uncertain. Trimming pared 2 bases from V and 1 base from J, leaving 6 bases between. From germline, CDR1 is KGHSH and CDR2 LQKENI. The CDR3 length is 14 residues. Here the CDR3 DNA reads TGTGCCAGCTCACCAGCGGCAAGCAATCAGCCCCAGCATTTT. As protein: CASSPAASNQPQHF.

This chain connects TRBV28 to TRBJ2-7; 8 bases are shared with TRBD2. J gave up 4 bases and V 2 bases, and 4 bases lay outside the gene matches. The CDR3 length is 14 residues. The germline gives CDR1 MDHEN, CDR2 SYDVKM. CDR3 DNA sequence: TGTGCCAGCAGTTTAACTAGCGGACCTTACGAGCAGTACTTC. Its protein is CASSLTSGPYEQYF.

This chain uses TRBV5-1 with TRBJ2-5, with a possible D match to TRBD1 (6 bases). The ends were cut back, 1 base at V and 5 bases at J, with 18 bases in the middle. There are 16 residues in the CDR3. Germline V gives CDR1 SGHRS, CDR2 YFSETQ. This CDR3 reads CASSLYALTGYETQYF. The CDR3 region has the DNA TGCGCCAGCAGCTTGTACGCTCTAACAGGGTATGAGACCCAGTACTTC.

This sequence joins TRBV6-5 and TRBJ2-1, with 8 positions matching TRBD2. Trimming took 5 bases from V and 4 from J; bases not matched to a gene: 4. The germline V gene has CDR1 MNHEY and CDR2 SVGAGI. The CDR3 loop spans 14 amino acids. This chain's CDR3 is CASSPTSAYNEQFF. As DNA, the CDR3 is TGTGCCAGCAGTCCGACTAGCGCTTACAATGAGCAGTTCTTC.

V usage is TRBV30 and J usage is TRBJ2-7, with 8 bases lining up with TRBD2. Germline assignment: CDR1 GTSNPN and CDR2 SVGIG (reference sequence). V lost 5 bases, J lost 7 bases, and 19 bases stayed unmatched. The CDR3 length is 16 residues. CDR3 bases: TGTGCCTGGGAGCGGGGGACCTTATTATCCCCGGGGGAGCAGTACTTC. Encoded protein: CAWERGTLLSPGEQYF.

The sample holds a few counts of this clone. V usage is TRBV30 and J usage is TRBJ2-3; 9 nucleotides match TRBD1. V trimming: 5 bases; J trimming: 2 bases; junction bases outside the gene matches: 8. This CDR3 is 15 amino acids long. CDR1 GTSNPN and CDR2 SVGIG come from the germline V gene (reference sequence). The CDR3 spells CAWDRGAYFTDTQYF. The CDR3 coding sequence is TGTGCCTGGGACAGGGGGGCATATTTCACAGATACGCAGTATTTT.

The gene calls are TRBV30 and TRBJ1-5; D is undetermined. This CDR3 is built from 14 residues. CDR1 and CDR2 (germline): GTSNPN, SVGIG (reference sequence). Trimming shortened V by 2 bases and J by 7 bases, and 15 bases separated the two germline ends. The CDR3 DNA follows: TGTGCCTGGAGTATGGGCGCACTCAGGCAGCCCCAGCATTTT. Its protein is CAWSMGALRQPQHF.

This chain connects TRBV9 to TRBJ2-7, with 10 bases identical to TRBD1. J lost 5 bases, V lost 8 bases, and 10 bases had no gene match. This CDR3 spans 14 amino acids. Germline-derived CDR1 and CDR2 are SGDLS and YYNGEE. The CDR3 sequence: CASSPGTGVHEQYF. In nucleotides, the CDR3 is TGTGCCAGTAGCCCCGGGACAGGGGTGCACGAGCAGTACTTC.

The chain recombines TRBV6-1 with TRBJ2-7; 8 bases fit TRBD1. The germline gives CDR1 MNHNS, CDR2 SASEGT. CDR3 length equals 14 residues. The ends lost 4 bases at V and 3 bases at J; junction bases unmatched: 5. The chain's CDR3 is CASSVQGELYEQYF. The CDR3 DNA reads TGTGCCAGCAGTGTACAGGGGGAACTCTACGAGCAGTACTTC.

Written as DNA, the CDR3 is TGTGCCAGCAGTTTCGGCGGGAGCGGGACCGGGGAGCTGTTTTTT. Translating it yields CASSFGGSGTGELFF. V gene TRBV28 combines with J gene TRBJ2-2; 7 bases match TRBD2. The CDR3 covers 15 residues. CDR1 and CDR2 from the germline V gene are MDHEN and SYDVKM. Trimming removed 3 bases from V and 5 bases from J; junction bases left unmatched: 6.

The CDR3 is CASSVQGAETQYF. CDR3 bases: TGTGCCAGCAGCGTACAGGGGGCAGAGACCCAGTACTTC. This rearrangement joins TRBV9 to TRBJ2-5, with 8 bases matching TRBD1. This CDR3 contains 13 residues. V shed 1 base and J 4 bases; nucleotides not matched to a gene: 0. In germline, CDR1 is SGDLS, CDR2 YYNGEE.

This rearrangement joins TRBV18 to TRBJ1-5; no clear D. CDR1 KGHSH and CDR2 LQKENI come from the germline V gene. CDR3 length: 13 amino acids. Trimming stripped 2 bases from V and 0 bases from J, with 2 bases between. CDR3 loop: CASSPYSNQPQHF. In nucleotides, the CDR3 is TGTGCCAGCTCACCATATAGCAATCAGCCCCAGCATTTT. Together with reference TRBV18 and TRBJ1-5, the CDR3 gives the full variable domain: NAGVMQNPRHLVRRRGQEARLRCSPMKGHSHVYWYRQLPEEGLKFMVYLQKENIIDESGMPKERFSAEFPKEGPSILRIQQVVRGDSAAYFCASSPYSNQPQHFGDGTRLSIL.

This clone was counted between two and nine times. The CDR3 spells CASSDRALLEAFF. The CDR3 DNA follows: TGTGCCAGTAGCGACAGGGCCCTTCTTGAAGCTTTCTTT. This chain uses TRBV19 with TRBJ1-1; 7 bases are shared with TRBD1. Germline V gene sequence: CDR1 LNHDA, CDR2 SQIVND (reference sequence). V gave up 6 bases and J gave up 7 bases; unmatched junction bases: 8. CDR3 size: 13 residues.

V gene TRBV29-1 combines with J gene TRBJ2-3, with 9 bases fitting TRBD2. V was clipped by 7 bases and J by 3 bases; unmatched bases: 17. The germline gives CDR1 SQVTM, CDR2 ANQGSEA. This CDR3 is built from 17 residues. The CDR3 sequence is CSGERSSGTQGTDTQYF. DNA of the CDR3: TGCAGCGGGGAGAGATCTAGCGGGACCCAGGGGACAGATACGCAGTATTTT.

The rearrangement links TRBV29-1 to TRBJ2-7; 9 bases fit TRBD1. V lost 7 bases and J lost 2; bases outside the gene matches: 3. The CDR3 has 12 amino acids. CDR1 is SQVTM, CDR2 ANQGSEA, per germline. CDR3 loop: CSAGQGAYEQYF. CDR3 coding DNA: TGCAGCGCGGGACAGGGAGCCTACGAGCAGTACTTC.

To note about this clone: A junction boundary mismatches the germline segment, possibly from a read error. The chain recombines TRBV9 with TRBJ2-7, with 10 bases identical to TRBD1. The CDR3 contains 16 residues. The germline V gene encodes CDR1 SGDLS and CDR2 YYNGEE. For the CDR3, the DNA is TGTGCTAGCACCATCTTAAGGGGACAGGGGTCCTACGAGCAGTACTTC. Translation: CASTILRGQGSYEQYF.

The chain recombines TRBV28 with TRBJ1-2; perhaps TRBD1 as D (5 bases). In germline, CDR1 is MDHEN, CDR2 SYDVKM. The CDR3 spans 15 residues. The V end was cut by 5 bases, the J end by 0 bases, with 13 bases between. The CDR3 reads CASSPPRVPNYGYTF. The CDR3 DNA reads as TGTGCCAGCAGTCCCCCCAGGGTCCCTAACTATGGCTACACCTTC.

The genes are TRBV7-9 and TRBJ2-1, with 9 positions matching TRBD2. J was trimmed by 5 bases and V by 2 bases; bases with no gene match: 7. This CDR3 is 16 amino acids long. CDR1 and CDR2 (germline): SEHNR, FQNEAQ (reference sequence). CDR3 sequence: CASSLRAGGPDNEQFF. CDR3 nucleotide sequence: TGTGCCAGCAGCTTAAGGGCGGGAGGGCCGGACAATGAGCAGTTCTTC.

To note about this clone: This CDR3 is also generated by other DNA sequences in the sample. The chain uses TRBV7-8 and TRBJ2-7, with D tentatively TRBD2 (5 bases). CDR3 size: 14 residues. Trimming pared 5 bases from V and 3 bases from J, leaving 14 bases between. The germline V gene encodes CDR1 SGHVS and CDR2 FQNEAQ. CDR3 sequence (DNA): TGTGCCAGCAGCCTAGGCCCCGGAGGCTACGAGCAGTACTTC. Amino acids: CASSLGPGGYEQYF.

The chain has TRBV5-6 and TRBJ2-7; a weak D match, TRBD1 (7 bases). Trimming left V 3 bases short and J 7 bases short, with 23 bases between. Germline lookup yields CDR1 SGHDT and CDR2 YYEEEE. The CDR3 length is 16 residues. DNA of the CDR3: TGTGCCAGCAGCTCAATACAACTCAGGGGGAGGAGGGAGCAGTACTTC. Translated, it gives CASSSIQLRGRREQYF.

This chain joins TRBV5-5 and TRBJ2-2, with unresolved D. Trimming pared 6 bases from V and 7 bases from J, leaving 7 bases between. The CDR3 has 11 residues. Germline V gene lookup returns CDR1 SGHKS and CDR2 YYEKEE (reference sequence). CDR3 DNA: TGTGCCAGCACCCCAGGCGGGGAGCTGTTTTTT. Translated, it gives CASTPGGELFF.

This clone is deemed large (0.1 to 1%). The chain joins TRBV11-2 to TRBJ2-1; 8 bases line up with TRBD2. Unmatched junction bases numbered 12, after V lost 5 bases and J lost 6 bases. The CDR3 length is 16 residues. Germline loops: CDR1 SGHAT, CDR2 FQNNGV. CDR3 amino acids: CASSRLSGRGTNEQFF. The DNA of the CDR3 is TGTGCCAGCAGCCGCCTAAGCGGGAGAGGGACCAATGAGCAGTTCTTC.

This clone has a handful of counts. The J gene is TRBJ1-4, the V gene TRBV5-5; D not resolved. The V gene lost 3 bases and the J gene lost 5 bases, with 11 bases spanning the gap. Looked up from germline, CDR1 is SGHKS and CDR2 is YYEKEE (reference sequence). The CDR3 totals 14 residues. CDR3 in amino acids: CASSSPGGNEKLFF. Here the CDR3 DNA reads TGTGCCAGCAGCTCCCCGGGTGGGAATGAAAAACTGTTTTTT.

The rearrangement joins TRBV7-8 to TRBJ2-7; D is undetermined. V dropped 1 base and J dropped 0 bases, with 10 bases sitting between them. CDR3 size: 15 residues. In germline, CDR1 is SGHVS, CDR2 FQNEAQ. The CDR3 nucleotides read TGTGCCAGCAGCTTAGGGGCGATTAGCTCCTACGAGCAGTACTTC. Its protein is CASSLGAISSYEQYF.

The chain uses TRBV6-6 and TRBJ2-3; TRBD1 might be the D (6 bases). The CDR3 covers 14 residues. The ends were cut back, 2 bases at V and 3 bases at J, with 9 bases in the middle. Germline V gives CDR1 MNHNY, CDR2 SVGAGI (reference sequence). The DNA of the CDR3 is TGTGCCAGCAGTTACAAGCAGGGGACAGATACGCAGTATTTT. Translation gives CASSYKQGTDTQYF.

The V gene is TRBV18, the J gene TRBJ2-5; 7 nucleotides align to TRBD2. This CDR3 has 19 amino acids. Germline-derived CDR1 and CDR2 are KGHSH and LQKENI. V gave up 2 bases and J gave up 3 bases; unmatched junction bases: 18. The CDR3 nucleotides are TGTGCCAGCTCACCAGAGGATGTCGATAGCGGGCCCGGGGAAGAGACCCAGTACTTC. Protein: CASSPEDVDSGPGEETQYF. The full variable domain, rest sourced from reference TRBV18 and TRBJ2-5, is NAGVMQNPRHLVRRRGQEARLRCSPMKGHSHVYWYRQLPEEGLKFMVYLQKENIIDESGMPKERFSAEFPKEGPSILRIQQVVRGDSAAYFCASSPEDVDSGPGEETQYFGPGTRLLVL.